Below are 25 T cell receptor beta chains sequenced from a single sample in a study of metastatic and nonmetastatic thyroid tumors. Thyroid surgery was preceded by no treatment in any patient. TCRdb used MiXCR to call clones anew from the PCR reads. The table has tens of thousands of clones, around a third seen once. The sequencing input was blood. The receptors stem from a male donor with papillary thyroid cancer or a benign thyroid nodule (not recorded which). Some clones in this sample may be carry-over from other donors' samples.

This clone was found many times. J is TRBJ1-5 and V is TRBV28; no reliable D call. Trimming shortened V by 4 bases and J by 1 base, and 11 bases separated the two germline ends. Germline assignment: CDR1 MDHEN and CDR2 SYDVKM. This CDR3 has 15 residues. This CDR3 reads CASSSVGWSNQPQHF. The CDR3 bases are TGTGCCAGCAGTTCCGTGGGGTGGAGCAATCAGCCCCAGCATTTT. Combining the CDR3 with reference TRBV28 and TRBJ1-5 gives the whole variable domain DVKVTQSSRYLVKRTGEKVFLECVQDMDHENMFWYRQDPGLGLRLIYFSYDVKMKEKGDIPEGYSVSREKKERFSLILESASTNQTSMYLCASSSVGWSNQPQHFGDGTRLSIL.

The chain recombines TRBV9 with TRBJ1-3, with TRBD1 identical over 7 bases. Germline values: CDR1 SGDLS, CDR2 YYNGEE. V lost 4 bases to trimming and J lost 0 bases; unmatched junction nucleotides: 4. The CDR3 sequence is 15 residues long. The CDR3 spells CASSPRTGSGNTIYF. The DNA of the CDR3 is TGTGCCAGCAGCCCCCGGACAGGCTCTGGAAACACCATATATTTT.

This chain joins TRBV3-1 and TRBJ1-6; a weak D match, TRBD1 (5 bases). Trimming removed 4 bases from V and 10 bases from J, with 14 bases in between. The CDR3 is 14 residues long. From germline, CDR1 is LGHDT and CDR2 YNNKEL (reference sequence). CDR3 sequence: CASSLGEGGSPLHF. The CDR3, as DNA: TGTGCCAGCAGCCTGGGGGAGGGTGGATCACCCCTCCACTTT. Combining the CDR3 with reference TRBV3-1 and TRBJ1-6 gives the whole variable domain DTAVSQTPKYLVTQMGNDKSIKCEQNLGHDTMYWYKQDSKKFLKIMFSYNNKELIINETVPNRFSPKSPDKAHLNLHINSLELGDSAVYFCASSLGEGGSPLHFGNGTRLTVT.

This chain links TRBV20-1 with TRBJ2-7; tentatively, D is TRBD1 (6 bases). CDR1 DFQATT and CDR2 SNEGSKA come from the germline V gene (reference sequence). V lost 0 bases to trimming and J lost 3 bases, with 6 bases between them. The CDR3 sequence is 12 residues long. CDR3 protein: CSAREGGYEQYF. The CDR3 DNA reads TGCAGTGCTAGAGAAGGGGGCTACGAGCAGTACTTC.

The chain combines TRBV28 with TRBJ1-3, with D uncertain. V was pared by 3 bases and J by 0 bases, with 12 bases between. Germline V lookup: CDR1 MDHEN, CDR2 SYDVKM. The length of the CDR3 is 16 residues. The CDR3 here is CASSFSRSNSGNTIYF. CDR3 coding DNA: TGTGCCAGCAGTTTCAGCAGGTCTAACTCTGGAAACACCATATATTTT.

This clone was detected ten times or more. Other DNA sequences in this specimen translate into the identical CDR3. The genes are TRBV7-2 and TRBJ1-1; D perhaps matches TRBD1 (5 bases). The CDR3 runs 15 residues. V lost 0 bases and J lost 0, with 8 bases in between. Per the germline V gene, CDR1 is SGHTA and CDR2 is FQGNSA. In DNA form, the CDR3 reads TGTGCCAGCAGCTTAGCAGGGGTAATGAACACTGAAGCTTTCTTT. This sequence encodes CASSLAGVMNTEAFF.

The gene calls are TRBV11-2 and TRBJ2-7; the D gene is possibly TRBD2 (5 bases). The V gene lost 0 bases and the J gene lost 12 bases, with 15 bases spanning the gap. CDR3 size: 13 residues. The germline CDR1 and CDR2 sequences are SGHAT and FQNNGV. The CDR3 loop reads CASSLESAANRYF. DNA for the CDR3: TGTGCCAGCAGCTTAGAGTCAGCGGCCAACAGGTACTTC.

This clone is labeled as medium-sized. V usage is TRBV3-1 and J usage is TRBJ2-7, with TRBD1 as a possible D gene (5 bases). V lost 7 bases and J 6 bases, leaving 16 bases between the germline ends. The CDR3 is made up of 13 amino acids. Germline CDR1 and CDR2: LGHDT and YNNKEL (reference sequence). The CDR3, as DNA: TGTGCCAGCACCCACCGCAATAGGGGCGAGCAGTACTTC. It encodes CASTHRNRGEQYF.

The V call is TRBV6-1, the J call TRBJ1-4; a possible D gene is TRBD1 (5 bases). This CDR3 comprises 14 residues. Germline V gene sequence: CDR1 MNHNS, CDR2 SASEGT. Trimming took off 6 bases at V and 4 bases at J, with 12 bases between the two ends. The DNA of the CDR3 is TGTGCCAGCAGCGGAGGGGAACATAATGAAAAACTGTTTTTT. It codes for CASSGGEHNEKLFF.

The chain is built from TRBV11-1 and TRBJ1-1, with 12 bases identical to TRBD1. Germline CDR1 reads SGHAT; CDR2 reads FQDESV (reference sequence). V shed 4 bases and J 2 bases; nucleotides not matched to a gene: 5. The CDR3 is 16 amino acids. CDR3 loop: CASSYRDRGLNTEAFF. CDR3 sequence (DNA): TGTGCCAGCAGCTACCGGGACAGGGGGCTAAACACTGAAGCTTTCTTT.

This clone showed up many times. This sample also contains other DNA sequences that code for the same CDR3. V is TRBV28 and J is TRBJ2-1; 12 nucleotides agree with TRBD2. From germline, CDR1 is MDHEN and CDR2 SYDVKM. The junction had 12 bases not matched to a gene; V was cut back by 10 bases and J by 8 bases. The CDR3 has 15 residues. The CDR3 loop is CATALAGGLSDEQFF. The CDR3 DNA reads TGTGCCACCGCTCTAGCGGGAGGGCTTTCGGATGAGCAGTTCTTC.

V and J are TRBV9 and TRBJ2-7, with 8 bases identical to TRBD2. V gave up 4 bases and J gave up 4 bases; unmatched junction bases: 7. The CDR3 extends over 14 amino acids. Germline CDR1 reads SGDLS; CDR2 reads YYNGEE. CDR3 DNA: TGTGCCAGCAGCCCCAGTGCGGGAGGTTACGAGCAGTACTTC. Translated: CASSPSAGGYEQYF.

The chain links TRBV20-1 to TRBJ1-1, with TRBD1 identical over 8 bases. Germline V gives CDR1 DFQATT, CDR2 SNEGSKA (reference sequence). The CDR3 is made up of 13 amino acids. The V segment lost 3 bases and the J segment 6 bases; nucleotides outside the gene matches: 6. The CDR3: CSARGTGLAEAFF. CDR3 DNA: TGCAGTGCTAGGGGGACAGGACTCGCTGAAGCTTTCTTT.

The genes are TRBV19 and TRBJ1-1; D is uncertain. This CDR3 region has 13 residues. In germline, CDR1 is LNHDA, CDR2 SQIVND (reference sequence). V was trimmed by 0 bases and J by 3 bases, leaving 5 bases between them. The DNA for the CDR3 is TGTGCCAGTAGTATAGAACGTCACACTGAAGCTTTCTTT. Translated, it gives CASSIERHTEAFF.

This clone was seen repeatedly, ten times or more. The CDR3 protein is CASRKTGLHEQFF. The CDR3 DNA follows: TGTGCCAGCAGGAAAACAGGGTTACATGAGCAGTTCTTC. This rearrangement joins TRBV6-2 or TRBV6-3 to TRBJ2-1; TRBD1 is a possible D gene (6 bases). The V end lost 6 bases, the J end lost 8 bases, and 14 bases lay between the germline ends. The germline gives CDR1 MNHEY, CDR2 SVGEGT. The length of the CDR3 is 13 residues.

V is TRBV12-3 or TRBV12-4 and J is TRBJ1-1; D is unclear. Trimming left V 3 bases short and J 4 bases short, with 15 bases between. The length of the CDR3 is 15 residues. DNA of the CDR3: TGTGCCAGCAGTTTTGGTGGCGGACTGGCCACTGAAGCTTTCTTT. This translates into CASSFGGGLATEAFF.

The chain has TRBV29-1 and TRBJ1-3; no reliable D call. Between the trimmed V and J ends, which lost 4 bases and 0 bases, there was a span of 16 bases. CDR3 length: 16 amino acids. CDR1 and CDR2 from the germline V gene are SQVTM and ANQGSEA. The CDR3 region is CSVVQMAGPSGNTIYF. CDR3 coding DNA: TGCAGCGTTGTCCAGATGGCAGGACCCTCTGGAAACACCATATATTTT.

The table lists this clone with a few counts. V gene TRBV2 combines with J gene TRBJ1-2, with D possibly TRBD1 on 5 matching bases. Trimming took 4 bases from V and 8 from J, leaving 17 bases between them. From germline, CDR1 is SNHLY and CDR2 FYNNEI. The CDR3 length is 14 residues. The CDR3 is CASSGRQGNGGYTF. The CDR3, as DNA: TGTGCCAGCAGTGGAAGGCAGGGTAACGGGGGCTACACCTTC.

At least ten counts were recorded for this clone. Relative to the germline gene, one junction end is altered; a read error may explain this. The J gene is TRBJ2-1, the V gene TRBV3-1, with D tentatively TRBD1 (5 bases). The CDR3 has 12 residues. CDR1 is LGHDT and CDR2 is YNNKEL in the germline V gene (reference sequence). The CDR3: CASSQGYQGRIF. The CDR3 region has the DNA TGTGCCAGCAGCCAAGGTTACCAGGGAAGAATCTTC.

The chain links TRBV5-4 to TRBJ1-3; no clear D gene. Trimming removed 0 bases at V and 0 bases at J, with 10 bases between. The V gene's germline CDR1 is SGHNT and CDR2 YYREEE (reference sequence). The CDR3 length is 16 residues. For the CDR3, the DNA is TGTGCCAGCAGCTTGGGGAACAGCCACTCTGGAAACACCATATATTTT. Amino acids: CASSLGNSHSGNTIYF.

This clone was picked up many times. The chain uses TRBV28 and TRBJ1-2; tentatively, D is TRBD1 (6 bases). Between the trimmed V and J ends, which lost 11 bases and 4 bases, there was a span of 11 bases. The germline V gene has CDR1 MDHEN and CDR2 SYDVKM. The CDR3 runs to 11 residues. The CDR3, as DNA: TGTGCCCTCGGGGGCCCCTATGGCTACACCTTC. Encoded protein: CALGGPYGYTF.

This clone has only a few counts. V gene TRBV19 combines with J gene TRBJ2-7, with 9 nucleotides matching TRBD1. The CDR3 is 14 residues long. In germline, CDR1 is LNHDA, CDR2 SQIVND (reference sequence). Trimming at V came to 1 base and at J to 6 bases, leaving 4 bases not matched to a gene. CDR3 loop: CASSIGGQGFEQYF. CDR3 coding DNA: TGTGCCAGTAGTATAGGGGGACAGGGTTTCGAGCAGTACTTC.

This clone showed up just a few times. The chain employs TRBV28 and TRBJ2-1; no definite D call. This CDR3 is 14 amino acids long. V shed 5 bases and J shed 10 bases, with 18 bases lying between them. CDR1 is MDHEN and CDR2 is SYDVKM in the germline V gene. CDR3 loop: CASSQLSDGLEQFF. DNA of the CDR3: TGTGCCAGCAGTCAGTTGTCGGACGGGTTGGAGCAGTTCTTC.

Relative to its sample, this clone is medium-sized. The chain uses TRBV6-2 or TRBV6-3 and TRBJ2-2; 10 bases line up with TRBD2. Germline CDR1 and CDR2: MNHEY and SVGEGT. This CDR3 has 15 amino acids. Losses at the gene ends were 6 bases for V and 4 bases for J; bases not matched to a gene: 5. The CDR3 nucleotides read TGTGCCAGCAGAGCGGGAGGGGGGGGCACCGGGGAGCTGTTTTTT. This gives the protein CASRAGGGGTGELFF.

This clone is termed medium-sized (0.01 to 0.1%). The chain combines TRBV20-1 with TRBJ2-7; possible D gene TRBD2, 6 bases. This CDR3 is built from 16 residues. Germline assignment: CDR1 DFQATT and CDR2 SNEGSKA (reference sequence). The V and J ends lost 0 bases and 2 bases respectively, with 17 bases between them. In DNA form, the CDR3 reads TGCAGTGCTAGAGATCCCGGGCGGGGAAGAGCCTACGAGCAGTACTTC. Protein product: CSARDPGRGRAYEQYF.